This section outlines one TCR beta chain sequence together with its context. Its matching antigen is unknown. Trimming cost V 10 bases and J 1 base, with 13 bases left between them. Germline V CDR1 and CDR2: LNHDA, SQIVND (reference sequence). This CDR3 is 13 amino acids long. This entry comes from a study of cytomegalovirus exposure and HLA in healthy donors. Study outcomes and limitations: The authors considered a cluster of highly shared sequence variants likely to be a sequencing artifact.

60 Vbeta and 13 Jbeta primers were used in PCR. Method: immunoSEQ multiplex PCR; TCRdb's copy keeps in-frame clones and lacks some. Here the sample table reports some 70,000 clones. This TCR was recovered from a boy aged 5-17 years in good health and CMV-seronegative. The rearrangement joins TRBV19 to TRBJ2-5; possibly TRBD2 for D (6 bases). Source material: PBMCs. The CDR3 DNA sequence: TGTGCCACCAGCCAGGGAGGCCAAGAGACCCAGTACTTC. Protein: CATSQGGQETQYF.